The 12 T cell receptor beta chains below were found in one sample sequenced in a study of blood T cells in healthy people across ages. With a J-beta primer mix and a sample-barcoded 5' primer, a second PCR ran roughly 6 to 11 cycles. A single record per CDR3 protein comes from TCRdb applying MiXCR to the 5' RACE reads. In the table there are over 950,000 distinct CDR3 sequences, 35% to 45% of which are singletons. The source material was blood. These receptors were taken from a man aged 18 to 30 in good health.

The chain has TRBV6-1 and TRBJ2-5, with a possible D match to TRBD1 (5 bases). V gave up 1 base and J gave up 4 bases, with 13 bases separating them. The CDR3 loop spans 15 amino acids. Germline CDR1 reads MNHNS; CDR2 reads SASEGT. DNA for the CDR3: TGTGCCAGCAGTGAAGTTTGGGGCGTTCGAGAGACCCAGTACTTC. It translates to CASSEVWGVRETQYF.

The chain joins TRBV7-2 to TRBJ2-3; 8 bases line up with TRBD2. V dropped 1 base and J dropped 4; count of bases not matched to a gene: 1. Germline CDR1 SGHTA, CDR2 FQGNSA. The CDR3 length is 14 residues. This CDR3 reads CASSLDGGADTQYF. The CDR3 coding sequence is TGTGCCAGCAGCTTAGACGGGGGGGCAGATACGCAGTATTTT.

The chain employs TRBV12-3 or TRBV12-4 and TRBJ2-1; D gene uncertain. Trimming shortened V by 5 bases and J by 5 bases, and 28 bases separated the two germline ends. The CDR3 is 19 amino acids. CDR3 in amino acids: CASSLQETWVGELNNEQFF. DNA of the CDR3: TGTGCCAGCAGTCTCCAAGAAACGTGGGTTGGGGAACTAAACAATGAGCAGTTCTTC.

This clonotype was picked up a small number of times. The chain combines TRBV12-3 or TRBV12-4 with TRBJ1-3, with TRBD1 matching 7 bases. V lost 4 bases, J lost 4 bases, and 7 bases stayed unmatched. CDR3 length: 15 residues. CDR3 in amino acids: CASSSANRGGNTIYF. The CDR3 coding sequence is TGTGCCAGCAGTTCCGCTAACAGGGGAGGAAACACCATATATTTT.

The gene calls are TRBV3-1 and TRBJ1-2, with 7 positions matching TRBD1. CDR1 is LGHDT and CDR2 is YNNKEL in the germline V gene (reference sequence). The CDR3 is 12 amino acids. J was trimmed by 9 bases and V by 4 bases; bases with no gene match: 5. The CDR3 loop reads CASSLTGESYTF. The DNA of the CDR3 is TGTGCCAGCAGCCTCACAGGGGAGAGCTACACCTTC.

The rearrangement joins TRBV18 to TRBJ2-5; 9 nucleotides agree with TRBD1. The J call is doubtful: the DNA matches TRBJ2-7 better. In germline, CDR1 is KGHSH, CDR2 LQKENI. The length of the CDR3 is 13 residues. This CDR3 reads CASSTGQGNEQYF. For the CDR3, the DNA is TGTGCCAGCTCAACGGGACAGGGAAACGAGCAGTACTTC.

The CDR3 bases are TGTGCCAGCACAGGCATGACCAATCAGCCCCAGCATTTT. As protein: CASTGMTNQPQHF. The chain carries TRBV7-9 and TRBJ1-5; no clear D. CDR3 length: 13 residues. CDR1 and CDR2 from the germline V gene are SEHNR and FQNEAQ (reference sequence). The V end lost 7 bases, the J end lost 3 bases, and 10 bases lay between the germline ends.

As regards this clonotype: At one end, the junction sequence differs from germline, possibly due to a read error. The rearrangement links TRBV6-5 to TRBJ1-2; 7 nucleotides line up with TRBD1. This CDR3 region has 15 residues. CDR1 MNHEY and CDR2 SVGAGI come from the germline V gene. In DNA form, the CDR3 reads TGTGCCAGCAGGTCAACAGGGGTTTCAGGCTATGGCTATACCTTC. Encoded protein: CASRSTGVSGYGYTF.

The chain employs TRBV3-1 and TRBJ1-2; maybe TRBD1 (6 bases). V lost 0 bases and J 4 bases, leaving 18 bases between the germline ends. This CDR3 has 17 residues. Germline-derived CDR1 and CDR2 are LGHDT and YNNKEL (reference sequence). The CDR3 sequence is CASSQDSRGAALYGYTF. The CDR3 DNA follows: TGTGCCAGCAGCCAAGATTCACGGGGGGCCGCCCTCTATGGCTACACCTTC.

This clonotype was counted only a few times. The chain joins TRBV2 to TRBJ1-5; D remains ambiguous. V was shortened by 7 bases and J by 5 bases, with 9 bases between the two germline ends. CDR3 length equals 12 residues. In germline, CDR1 is SNHLY, CDR2 FYNNEI. CDR3 nucleotide sequence: TGTGCCAGCACCGTCACTGATCAGCCCCAGCATTTT. Protein sequence: CASTVTDQPQHF.

This chain uses TRBV20-1 with TRBJ1-6; 7 positions match TRBD1. Germline V gene sequence: CDR1 DFQATT, CDR2 SNEGSKA (reference sequence). CDR3 size: 15 residues. V was pared by 1 base and J by 3 bases, with 3 bases of the junction left unmatched. The CDR3 sequence: CSARVQGHYNSPLHF. CDR3 bases: TGCAGTGCTAGAGTACAGGGGCACTATAATTCACCCCTCCACTTT.

This clonotype was observed at least ten times. The gene calls are TRBV12-3 or TRBV12-4 and TRBJ2-3; tentatively, D is TRBD1 (5 bases). Trimming shortened V by 5 bases and J by 6 bases, and 9 bases separated the two germline ends. The CDR3 contains 12 residues. CDR3 DNA: TGTGCCAGCAGTGTTGCAGGGGATACGCAGTATTTT. Its translation: CASSVAGDTQYF.